The clone carrying this TCR beta chain was counted once. Its antigen remains unidentified. This sample was included in a study of T cell responses to AZD1222 COVID-19 vaccine. Regarding the study as a whole: Nearly half of spike-specific TCRs reportedly target unmutated variant regions. Baseline serostatus was positive in only a handful of AZD1222 recipients. Across spike, vaccine-associated CD4 TCRs were found, dominant at 160-218 and 743-854.

V was clipped by 3 bases and J by 5 bases; unmatched bases: 1. The CDR3 runs 15 residues. Per the germline V gene, CDR1 is KGHDR and CDR2 is SFDVKD. This table comes from immunoSEQ multiplex PCR, and its TCRdb copy is limited to in-frame clones, with some not included. The sample records 150,000 to 180,000 clones, about 88% being singletons. The sequences come from peripheral blood, collected on day 0 of AZD1222 vaccination. The genes are TRBV24-1 and TRBJ1-5; TRBD1 matches 12 bases. This clonotype was sampled from an adult in good health. The CDR3 bases are TGTGCCACCAGTGATGGGACAGGGGGCTATCAGCCCCAGCATTTT. Its translation: CATSDGTGGYQPQHF.